This TCR beta chain was sequenced for a study of blood T cells in healthy people across ages (dated by TCRdb to between 2015 and 2017). About the study as a whole: In model experiments, roughly one uniquely barcoded TCR beta cDNA molecule per two T cells was captured by template switching. The study measured age-related changes in TCR beta repertoire diversity using deep sequencing normalized with unique cDNA molecular identifiers. The donors were split into four age groups: young (average 16 years), middle-aged (about 40), aged (about 56) and long-lived (under 90). Donors of different ages were randomly distributed across sequencing lanes to avoid experimental bias. Two additional independent replicas of 1 million unique cDNA reads from the same blood draw were analyzed for two donors (one aged 18 to 30 and one aged 80 or older). The research as a whole found: Estimates of total diversity based on one million sequenced T cells were regarded as lower bounds and as underestimates. Observed TCR beta diversity correlated strongly with the percentage of naive T cells measured by flow cytometry. As age increased, observed TCR beta diversity per million T cells dropped in a roughly linear way, and a significant reduction was already evident by age 40. The CMV infection status of donors was not known, potentially confounding age-related changes in expanded clonotypes. Bulk unsorted PBMC profiling prevented conclusive comparison of naive and antigen-experienced compartments. Compared with the aged group, more naive CD4+ T cells, fewer expanded clones and increased TCR diversity were shown by the long-lived group, suggesting age selection.

The donors were roughly 38 Caucasian individuals from Russia, aged roughly 6 to 100 years, who were systemically healthy. Each donor gave 8 to 10 milliliters of peripheral blood, collected into EDTA-treated Vacutainer tubes. Ficoll-Paque density-gradient centrifugation was used to isolate PBMCs, with at least 6.5 million per sample. Trizol reagent was used to extract total RNA from the PBMCs, yielding at least 6 micrograms per sample. For every donor, an aliquot of PBMCs went through flow cytometry to measure the percentages of naive CD45RAhigh/CD27high T cells. V was cut back by 5 bases and J by 8 bases, leaving a gap of 13 bases between them. From the cysteine up to the phenylalanine, the CDR3 has a length of 13 residues. Just the 39-base CDR3 DNA is kept, in frame starting at base 1. Taken from the germline V gene, the CDR1 and CDR2 loops are MNHEY and SVGAGI. This clonotype was seen at least ten times. What this receptor recognizes is not known. No qualities accompany the bases; no much larger clone lies one base away.

The library was produced with 5' RACE. Sequencing took place on an Illumina HiSeq 2500. A second roughly 7 to 11 cycle PCR used a sample-barcoded 5' primer and a J-beta primer mix. A template-switch 5' adaptor carrying 12 random nucleotides introduced a unique molecular identifier onto each TCR beta cDNA molecule. Each sample yielded at least 3 million CDR3-containing paired-end reads. All of the RNA was converted into first-strand cDNA using the Mint cDNA synthesis kit, with a TRBC-specific oligonucleotide serving as the primer. All cDNA was treated with uracil-DNA glycosylase and then went through a first 18-cycle PCR with the universal primers M1SS and BC2_uni_R. In the source study's methods: Each sample was normalized by randomly selecting 1 million high-quality reads, each carrying a distinct molecular identifier. Instead of being binned into consensus sequences, reads that shared molecular identifiers were thrown out. MiTCR, set to a Q25 quality threshold and the strictest error-elimination algorithm, was used for CDR3 identification, clonotype clustering and error correction. A nonparametric unseen species model with Euler transformation was used to estimate a lower bound on total TCR beta diversity. The public reads were run again by TCRdb, first through fastp at Q25 and then through MiXCR, and only productive beta chains were kept. Rows are combined by CDR3 protein, so each entry shows the most common genes and DNA. These V and J calls are TCRdb output, not the study's own analysis. For this sample the table gives hundreds of thousands of distinct CDR3 sequences, of which about 30% were detected only once. Roughly 14% of the sample is taken by the ten largest.

This chain is built from TRBV6-5 and TRBJ2-1; the D gene is perhaps TRBD2, from 5 matching bases. This receptor was taken from an elderly woman in good health. Sequenced material: blood. CDR3 sequence: CASSRTPRDEQFF. DNA sequence: TGTGCCAGCAGTAGGACTCCGAGAGATGAGCAGTTCTTC.